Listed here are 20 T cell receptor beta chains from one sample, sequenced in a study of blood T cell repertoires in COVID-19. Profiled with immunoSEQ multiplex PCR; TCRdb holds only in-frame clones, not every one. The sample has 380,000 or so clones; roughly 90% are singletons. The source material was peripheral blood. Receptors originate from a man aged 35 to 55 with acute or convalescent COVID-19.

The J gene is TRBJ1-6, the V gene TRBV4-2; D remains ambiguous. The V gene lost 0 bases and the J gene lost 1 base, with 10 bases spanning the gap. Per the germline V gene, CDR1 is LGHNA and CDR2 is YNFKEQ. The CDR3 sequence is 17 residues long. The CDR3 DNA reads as TGTGCCAGCAGCCAAGACTCCCTGCGGTCCTATAATTCACCCCTCCACTTT. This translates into CASSQDSLRSYNSPLHF.

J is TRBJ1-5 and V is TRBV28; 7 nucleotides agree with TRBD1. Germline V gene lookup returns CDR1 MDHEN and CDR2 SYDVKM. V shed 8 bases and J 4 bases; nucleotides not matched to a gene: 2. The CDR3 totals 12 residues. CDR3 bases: TGTGCCAGCTTACAGGGGAATCAGCCCCAGCATTTT. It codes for CASLQGNQPQHF.

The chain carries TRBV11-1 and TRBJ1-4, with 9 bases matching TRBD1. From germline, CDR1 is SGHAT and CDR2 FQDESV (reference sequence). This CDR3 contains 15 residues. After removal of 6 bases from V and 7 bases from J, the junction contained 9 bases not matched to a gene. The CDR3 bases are TGTGCCAGCAGTCAGCCGGGACAGGGACGTGAAAAACTGTTTTTT. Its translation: CASSQPGQGREKLFF.

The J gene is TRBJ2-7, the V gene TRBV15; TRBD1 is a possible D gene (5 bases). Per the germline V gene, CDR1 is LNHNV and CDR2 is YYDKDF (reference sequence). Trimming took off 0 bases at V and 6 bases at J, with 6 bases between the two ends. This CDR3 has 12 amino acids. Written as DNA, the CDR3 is TGTGCCACCAGCAGAGACACAGGCGAGCAGTACTTC. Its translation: CATSRDTGEQYF.

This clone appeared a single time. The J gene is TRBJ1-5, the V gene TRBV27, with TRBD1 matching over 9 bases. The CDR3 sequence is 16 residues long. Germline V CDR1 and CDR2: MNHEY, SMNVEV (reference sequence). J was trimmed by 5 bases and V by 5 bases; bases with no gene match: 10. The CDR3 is CASSPRTGARHQPQHF. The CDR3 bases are TGTGCCAGCAGTCCCAGGACAGGGGCCCGCCATCAGCCCCAGCATTTT.

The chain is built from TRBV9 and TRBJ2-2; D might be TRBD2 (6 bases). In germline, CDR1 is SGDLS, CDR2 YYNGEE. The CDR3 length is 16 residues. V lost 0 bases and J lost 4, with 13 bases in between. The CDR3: CASSVEGLQSTGELFF. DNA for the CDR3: TGTGCCAGCAGCGTAGAGGGACTTCAATCCACCGGGGAGCTGTTTTTT.

DNA for the CDR3: TGCGCCAGCAGTAGGCGGTTAAATTCACCCCTCCACTTT. Translated, it gives CASSRRLNSPLHF. V and J are TRBV10-2 and TRBJ1-6, with D uncertain. V gave up 5 bases and J gave up 7 bases, with 9 bases separating them. The germline CDR1 and CDR2 sequences are WSHSY and SAAADI. The length of the CDR3 is 13 residues.

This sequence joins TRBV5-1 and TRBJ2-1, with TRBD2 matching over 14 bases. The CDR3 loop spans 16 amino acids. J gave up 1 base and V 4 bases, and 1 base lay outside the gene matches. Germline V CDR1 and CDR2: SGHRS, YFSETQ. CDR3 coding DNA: TGCGCCAGCAGCCGGACTAGCGGGGGGTCCTACAATGAGCAGTTCTTC. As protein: CASSRTSGGSYNEQFF.

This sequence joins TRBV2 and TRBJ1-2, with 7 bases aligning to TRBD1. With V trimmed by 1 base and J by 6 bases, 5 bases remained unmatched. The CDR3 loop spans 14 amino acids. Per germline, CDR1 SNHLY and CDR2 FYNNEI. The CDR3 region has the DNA TGTGCCAGCAGTGAAGAACAGGGGACGCATGGCTACACCTTC. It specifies CASSEEQGTHGYTF.

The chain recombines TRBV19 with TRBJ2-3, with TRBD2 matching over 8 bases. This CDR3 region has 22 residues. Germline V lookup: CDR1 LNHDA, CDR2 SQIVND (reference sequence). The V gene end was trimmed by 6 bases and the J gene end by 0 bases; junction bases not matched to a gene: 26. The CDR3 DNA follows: TGTGCCAGTAGAATCCTACCCCTATGCAAAGCGGGAGTACCCGCTAGCACAGATACGCAGTATTTT. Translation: CASRILPLCKAGVPASTDTQYF. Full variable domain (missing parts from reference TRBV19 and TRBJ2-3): DGGITQSPKYLFRKEGQNVTLSCEQNLNHDAMYWYRQDPGQGLRLIYYSQIVNDFQKGDIAEGYSVSREKKESFPLTVTSAQKNPTAFYLCASRILPLCKAGVPASTDTQYFGPGTRLTVL.

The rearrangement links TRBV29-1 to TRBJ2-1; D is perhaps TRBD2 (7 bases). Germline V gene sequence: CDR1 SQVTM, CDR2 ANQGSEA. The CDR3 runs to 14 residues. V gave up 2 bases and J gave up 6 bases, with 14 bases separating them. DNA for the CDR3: TGCAGCGTTGAATTGCGGGGGCCCCTCAATGAGCAGTTCTTC. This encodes CSVELRGPLNEQFF.

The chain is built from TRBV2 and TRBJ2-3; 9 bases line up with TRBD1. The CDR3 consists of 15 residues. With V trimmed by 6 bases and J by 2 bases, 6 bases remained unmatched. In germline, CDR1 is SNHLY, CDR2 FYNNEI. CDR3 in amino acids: CASRLRDRDTDTQYF. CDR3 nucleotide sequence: TGTGCCAGCAGGTTGAGGGACAGGGACACAGATACGCAGTATTTT.

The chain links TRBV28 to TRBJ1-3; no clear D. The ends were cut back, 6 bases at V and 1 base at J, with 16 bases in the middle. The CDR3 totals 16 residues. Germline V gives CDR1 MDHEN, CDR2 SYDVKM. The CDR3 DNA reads TGTGCCAGCAGCCCCCCGGGGAGATTGTCTGGAAACACCATATATTTT. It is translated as CASSPPGRLSGNTIYF.

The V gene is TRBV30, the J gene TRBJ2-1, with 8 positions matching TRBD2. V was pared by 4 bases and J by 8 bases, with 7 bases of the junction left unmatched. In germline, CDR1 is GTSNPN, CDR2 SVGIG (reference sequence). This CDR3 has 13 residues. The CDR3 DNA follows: TGTGCCTGGAAGGTCAGCGGGAGCCATGAGCAGTTCTTC. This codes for CAWKVSGSHEQFF.

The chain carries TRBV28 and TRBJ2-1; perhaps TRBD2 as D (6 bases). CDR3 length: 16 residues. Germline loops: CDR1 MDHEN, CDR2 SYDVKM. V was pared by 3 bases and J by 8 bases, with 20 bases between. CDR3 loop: CASSFSLRGSSDEQFF. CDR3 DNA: TGTGCCAGCAGTTTTTCGTTGCGGGGTTCTAGCGATGAGCAGTTCTTC.

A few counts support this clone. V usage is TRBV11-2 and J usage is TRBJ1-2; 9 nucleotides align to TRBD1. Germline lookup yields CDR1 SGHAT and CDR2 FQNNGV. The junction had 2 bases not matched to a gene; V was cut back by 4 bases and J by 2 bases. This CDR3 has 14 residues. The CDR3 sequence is CASSWDRVNYGYTF. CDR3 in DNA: TGTGCCAGCAGCTGGGACAGGGTCAACTATGGCTACACCTTC. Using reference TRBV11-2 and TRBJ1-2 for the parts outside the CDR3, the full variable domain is EAGVAQSPRYKIIEKRQSVAFWCNPISGHATLYWYQQILGQGPKLLIQFQNNGVVDDSQLPKDRFSAERLKGVDSTLKIQPAKLEDSAVYLCASSWDRVNYGYTFGSGTRLTVV.

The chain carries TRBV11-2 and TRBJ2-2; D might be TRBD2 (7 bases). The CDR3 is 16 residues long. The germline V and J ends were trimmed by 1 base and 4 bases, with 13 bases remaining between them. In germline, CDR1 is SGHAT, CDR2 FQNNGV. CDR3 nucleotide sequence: TGTGCCAGCAGCTTAGTCGGGGGGCTTGGCACCGGGGAGCTGTTTTTT. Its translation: CASSLVGGLGTGELFF.

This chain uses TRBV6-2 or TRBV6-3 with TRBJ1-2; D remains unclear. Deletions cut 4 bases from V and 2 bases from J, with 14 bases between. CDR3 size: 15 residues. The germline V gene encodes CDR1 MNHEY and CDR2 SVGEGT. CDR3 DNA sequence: TGTGCCAGCAGTTTTTCAGGTTCGGGAAACTATGGCTACACCTTC. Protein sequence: CASSFSGSGNYGYTF.

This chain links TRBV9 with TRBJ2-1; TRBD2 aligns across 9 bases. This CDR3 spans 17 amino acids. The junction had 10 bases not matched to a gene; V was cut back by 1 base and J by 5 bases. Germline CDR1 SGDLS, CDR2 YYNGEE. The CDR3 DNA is TGTGCCAGCAGCGTACTGGCTAGCGGGGCATCCCACAATGAGCAGTTCTTC. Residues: CASSVLASGASHNEQFF.

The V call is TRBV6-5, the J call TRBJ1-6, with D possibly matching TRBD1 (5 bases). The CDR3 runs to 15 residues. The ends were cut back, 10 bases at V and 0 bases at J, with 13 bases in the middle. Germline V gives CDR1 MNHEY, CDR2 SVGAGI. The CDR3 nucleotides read TGTGCCACCACAACAGGCAGCTCCTATAATTCACCCCTCCACTTT. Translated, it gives CATTTGSSYNSPLHF.